These 24 T cell receptor beta chains came from one sample sequenced in a study of tumor and adjacent non-tumor tissue in lung cancer. This sample's RNA came from whole unsorted tissue. A modified ARM-PCR protocol with three rounds of nested PCR amplified TCRbeta. TCRdb recomputed calls from the multiplex PCR reads with MiXCR, one row per CDR3 protein. The data hold some 77,000 distinct CDR3 sequences, with nearly 70% observed a single time. The specimen was lung tumor tissue. The origin of the receptors is a woman in her 70s with non-small cell lung cancer.

CDR3 loop: CASTSNRDRDQETQYF. The DNA of the CDR3 is TGTGCCAGCACTTCCAACCGGGACAGGGACCAAGAGACCCAGTACTTC. The chain combines TRBV7-8 with TRBJ2-5; 9 bases are shared with TRBD1. J lost 0 bases, V lost 7 bases, and 9 bases had no gene match. Germline loops: CDR1 SGHVS, CDR2 FQNEAQ. CDR3 length equals 16 residues.

For this clonotype: At one end, the junction sequence differs from germline, possibly due to a read error. This chain links TRBV6-5 with TRBJ2-7; TRBD1 is a possible D gene (5 bases). The germline V gene has CDR1 MNHEY and CDR2 SVGAGI. CDR3 length: 12 residues. CDR3 DNA sequence: TGTACCAGCATTCCAGGGAACTACGAGCAGTACTTC. It translates to CTSIPGNYEQYF.

As for this clonotype: Since the CDR3 does not end with the conserved phenylalanine or tryptophan, this likely comes from a read error. This rearrangement joins TRBV28 to TRBJ2-3; D is uncertain. Germline-derived CDR1 and CDR2 are MDHEN and SYDVKM. CDR3 length equals 11 residues. The CDR3, as DNA: TGTGCCGGCAGCACGCAGGATACGCAGTATTTG. Translation: CAGSTQDTQYL.

About this clonotype itself: At one of its ends the junction is not consistent with the germline gene, which may arise from a read error. V and J are TRBV6-5 and TRBJ2-5, with D maybe TRBD2 (6 bases). This CDR3 contains 14 residues. Germline V gene lookup returns CDR1 MNHEY and CDR2 SVGAGI. The CDR3 nucleotides read TGTCCCAGCAGTTATGCGGGATCGGTAGAGACCCAGTGCTTC. It encodes CPSSYAGSVETQCF.

Points on this clonotype: It is likely a read error, because the conserved phenylalanine at the end of the CDR3 is missing. This chain joins TRBV14 and TRBJ2-1; D uncertain. The V end lost 7 bases, the J end lost 6 bases, and 25 bases lay between the germline ends. The CDR3 has 17 amino acids. Per germline, CDR1 SGHDN and CDR2 FVKESK. CDR3 DNA: TGTGCCAGCACCCAGTTATTAGGGTCAGATATTGGCAATGAGCAGTTCCTC. Translated: CASTQLLGSDIGNEQFL.

A remark on this clonotype: A read error may produce the germline difference seen at one junction end. CDR3: CASSVESTRELFF. CDR3 nucleotides: TGTGCCAGCAGTGTAGAGTCCACCAGGGAGCTGTTTTTT. The genes are TRBV6-1 and TRBJ2-2; D unclear. Germline assignment: CDR1 MNHNS and CDR2 SASEGT. The CDR3 spans 13 residues.

The J gene is TRBJ2-5, the V gene TRBV13, with no clear D. The CDR3 is made up of 13 amino acids. Germline CDR1 and CDR2: PRHDT and FYEKMQ (reference sequence). The CDR3 DNA reads as TGTGACAGTAGCTTACACAGCTCCGAGACCCAGTACTTC. It is translated as CDSSLHSSETQYF.

In regard to this clonotype: A junction boundary mismatches the germline segment, possibly from a read error. The V gene is TRBV6-1, the J gene TRBJ2-1; 8 positions match TRBD2. CDR3 size: 17 residues. Germline CDR1 is MNHNS and CDR2 is SASEGT. In DNA, the CDR3 is TGTGCCAGCAGTCTCGAGATGGGACTAGTGGGGAACAATGAGCAATTCTTC. Amino acid sequence: CASSLEMGLVGNNEQFF.

This clonotype has more than one count but fewer than ten. The CDR3 ends on some other residue instead of the conserved phenylalanine or tryptophan, so this is likely a read error. This chain joins TRBV6-5 and TRBJ2-4; a weak D match, TRBD2 (5 bases). The CDR3 length is 18 residues. Germline assignment: CDR1 MNHEY and CDR2 SVGAGI. V was shortened by 6 bases and J by 5 bases, with 26 bases between the two germline ends. The CDR3 loop reads CASRVGLTSVGDQNIQYL. The CDR3 nucleotides read TGTGCCAGCAGAGTCGGACTTACTTCGGTGGGAGATCAAAACATTCAGTACCTC.

The V call is TRBV18, the J call TRBJ1-1; D remains ambiguous. The V gene lost 4 bases and the J gene lost 5 bases, with 5 bases spanning the gap. Germline values: CDR1 KGHSH, CDR2 LQKENI. The CDR3 runs to 11 residues. This CDR3 reads CASSLSTEAFF. In nucleotides, the CDR3 is TGTGCCAGCTCACTATCTACTGAAGCTTTCTTT.

A remark on this clonotype: Germline is not matched at one junction end, which may reflect a read error. The chain links TRBV7-8 to TRBJ2-1, with 10 bases matching TRBD1. The CDR3 length is 16 residues. Germline CDR1 is SGHVS and CDR2 is FQNEAQ. This CDR3 reads CARSLEGQGPYNEQFF. Here the CDR3 DNA reads TGTGCCAGGAGCTTAGAGGGACAGGGGCCTTACAATGAGCAGTTCTTC.

A note on this clonotype: No conserved phenylalanine or tryptophan is present at the end of the CDR3, so a read error is the likely explanation. The chain is built from TRBV4-1 and TRBJ2-1; D gene unclear. The CDR3 runs 15 residues. Germline V gene data show CDR1 as MGHRA and CDR2 as YSYEKL. For the CDR3, the DNA is TGCCCCAGCAGCCAAGGTCAGAGCTCCTACAATGATCAGTTCATC. Translating it yields CPSSQGQSSYNDQFI.

In regard to this clonotype: A much larger clone is a single base away; this may be a read error. The rearrangement uses TRBV7-8 and TRBJ2-3, with TRBD1 identical over 7 bases. The CDR3 runs 15 residues. CDR1 is SGHVS, CDR2 FQNEAQ, per germline. The CDR3 region has the DNA TGTGCCAGCAGCGTTCGGGACAGTAGCACAGATAGGCAGTATTTT. Residues: CASSVRDSSTDRQYF.

This clonotype was seen a few times. A much larger clone is a single base away; this may be a read error. J is TRBJ2-1 and V is TRBV5-4, with D unresolved. The CDR3 runs 14 residues. With 4 bases removed from V and 5 bases from J, the gap between germline ends came to 13 bases. CDR1 and CDR2 (germline): SGHNT, YYREEE (reference sequence). CDR3 loop: CASSLPFTHNEQFF. CDR3 in DNA: TGTGCCAGCAGCCTACCGTTCACCCACAATGAGCAGTTCTTC.

This clonotype appeared many times. CDR3: CSVDEAYTDTQYF. DNA of the CDR3: TGCAGCGTTGATGAAGCGTACACAGATACGCAGTATTTT. The chain couples TRBV29-1 to TRBJ2-3; D ambiguous. V lost 3 bases, J lost 2 bases, and 9 bases lay in between. The CDR3 is made up of 13 amino acids. CDR1 and CDR2 (germline): SQVTM, ANQGSEA.

This clonotype is a singleton in its sample. The V gene is TRBV10-2, the J gene TRBJ2-7; 8 nucleotides align to TRBD2. J was trimmed by 7 bases and V by 6 bases; bases with no gene match: 14. The germline CDR1 and CDR2 sequences are WSHSY and SAAADI. The CDR3 is 15 residues long. Here the CDR3 DNA reads TGCGCCAGCAGCTTATTCTTAGCGGGGTCTGGAGAGCAGTACTTC. The encoded protein is CASSLFLAGSGEQYF.

Note on this clonotype: One junction end does not reproduce the germline sequence, and a read error may be involved. V gene TRBV29-1 combines with J gene TRBJ1-4; TRBD1 matches 10 bases. Germline V gene sequence: CDR1 SQVTM, CDR2 ANQGSEA. This CDR3 is 14 amino acids long. The CDR3: CCIGQGGTNEKLFF. In DNA, the CDR3 is TGCTGCATCGGACAGGGGGGGACTAATGAAAAACTATTTTTT.

Details on this clonotype: Mismatch with germline at one junction end may stem from a read error. V usage is TRBV6-5 and J usage is TRBJ2-5; possible D gene TRBD2, 7 bases. Germline V gives CDR1 MNHEY, CDR2 SVGAGI. CDR3 length: 16 residues. CDR3 DNA: TGTTCCAGCAGTTACTCGCGTGGGGAGGGGGAAGAGATCCAGTACTTC. Translation: CSSSYSRGEGEEIQYF.

Comments on this clonotype: Since the CDR3 does not end with the conserved phenylalanine or tryptophan, this likely comes from a read error. The chain links TRBV4-1 to TRBJ2-7; D is possibly TRBD1 or TRBD2 (5 bases each). Germline CDR1 reads MGHRA; CDR2 reads YSYEKL. The CDR3 sequence is 16 residues long. V lost 4 bases and J 2 bases, leaving 18 bases between the germline ends. This CDR3 is CASSREGRREPYEQYY. DNA for the CDR3: TGCGCCAGCAGCCGAGAGGGGCGCCGGGAACCCTACGAGCAGTACTAC.

A note on this clonotype: Here the CDR3 omits its conserved ending phenylalanine or tryptophan, so a read error is the likely source. The V and J genes are TRBV29-1 and TRBJ2-7; D is unresolved. Trimming shortened V by 4 bases and J by 2 bases, and 12 bases separated the two germline ends. Germline loops: CDR1 SQVTM, CDR2 ANQGSEA. The CDR3 runs to 13 residues. CDR3 DNA sequence: TGCAGCGTTGCGTTAGCTCAGCCCTACGAGCAGTACTTA. This translates into CSVALAQPYEQYL.

With regard to this clonotype: A read error may account for a junction end that differs from germline. J is TRBJ2-7 and V is TRBV5-1; 11 bases are a match to TRBD1. CDR3 length: 14 residues. CDR1 and CDR2 (germline): SGHRS, YFSETQ. The CDR3 nucleotides read TGCGCCAGCCACTCCGGGACAGGGGGAAACGAGGAGTACTTC. It specifies CASHSGTGGNEEYF.

In the case of this clonotype: Because the CDR3 is missing its conserved closing phenylalanine or tryptophan, this is likely a read error. The rearrangement links TRBV12-3 or TRBV12-4 to TRBJ1-1, with D uncertain. The CDR3 consists of 14 residues. CDR3 DNA: TGTGCCAGCAGCCCCGACAACTTCAACATTGAAGCTTTCTAT. This encodes CASSPDNFNIEAFY.

This clonotype occurred many times. The chain employs TRBV28 and TRBJ1-5; D ambiguous. V gave up 6 bases and J gave up 7 bases, with 19 bases separating them. The CDR3 has 15 residues. Germline CDR1 reads MDHEN; CDR2 reads SYDVKM. In DNA, the CDR3 is TGTGCCAGCAGCTTGTCCGACAAGGGTGGGCAGCCCCAGCATTTT. This codes for CASSLSDKGGQPQHF.

This clonotype showed up just a few times. A read error may account for a junction end that differs from germline. The genes are TRBV19 and TRBJ2-6; a possible D gene is TRBD2 (6 bases). Germline values: CDR1 LNHDA, CDR2 SQIVND (reference sequence). The CDR3 consists of 17 residues. CDR3 sequence reads: CACRFAGLSSGANVLTF. CDR3 DNA: TGTGCCTGTAGATTTGCGGGACTTAGCTCTGGGGCCAACGTCCTGACTTTC. Supplemented by reference TRBV19 and TRBJ2-6, the full variable domain reads DGGITQSPKYLFRKEGQNVTLSCEQNLNHDAMYWYRQDPGQGLRLIYYSQIVNDFQKGDIAEGYSVSREKKESFPLTVTSAQKNPTAFYLCACRFAGLSSGANVLTFGAGSRLTVL.